Following are 2 T cell receptor beta chains from one sample sequenced in a study of blood T cell repertoires in COVID-19. The protocol was immunoSEQ multiplex PCR, while the TCRdb copy is restricted to in-frame clones and leaves out a portion. The repertoire holds fewer than 150,000 clones, with 70% to 80% as singletons. The specimen sequenced was peripheral blood. These receptors all come from a human donor in a cohort sampled during active COVID-19.

The chain employs TRBV5-1 and TRBJ2-7, with a weak D call TRBD1 (6 bases). The CDR3 sequence is 11 residues long. CDR1 is SGHRS and CDR2 is YFSETQ in the germline V gene. With 7 bases removed from V and 7 bases from J, the gap between germline ends came to 12 bases. This chain's CDR3 is CASEGDIEQYF. For the CDR3, the DNA is TGCGCCAGCGAGGGGGATATAGAGCAGTACTTC.

The rearrangement joins TRBV18 to TRBJ2-7; tentatively, D is TRBD1 (5 bases). Germline CDR1 is KGHSH and CDR2 is LQKENI. Trimming stripped 4 bases from V and 3 bases from J, with 7 bases between. The CDR3 extends over 12 amino acids. CDR3 amino acids: CASSRQGYEQYF. CDR3 sequence (DNA): TGTGCCAGCTCACGGCAGGGCTACGAGCAGTACTTC.